This entry is about one TCR beta chain. Its antigen remains unidentified. The source of the sample is a study of T-cell reconstitution after alpha-beta-depleted transplantation in children. Points from the study as a whole: After one year, T-cell counts and TCRbeta diversity mostly came from new T cells.

V lost 2 bases, J lost 2 bases, and 4 bases lay in between. The CDR3 runs to 12 residues. Unique molecular identifiers were incorporated when the TCRbeta library was constructed. TCRdb re-called the PCR reads through MiXCR, storing one row per CDR3 protein. This table has around 580,000 distinct CDR3 sequences, 25% to 30% appearing once. V is TRBV12-3 or TRBV12-4 and J is TRBJ2-7; D is unresolved. This receptor was taken from a boy under two years old with Wiskott-Aldrich syndrome, due to receive a stem cell transplant. The sample was PBMCs, taken before TCRalphabeta/CD19-depleted stem cell transplant. This CDR3 reads CASSLNAYEQYF. CDR3 nucleotides: TGTGCCAGCAGTTTAAACGCCTACGAGCAGTACTTC.